The sequence of this TCR beta chain was determined in a study of high-grade serous ovarian cancer treatment subgroups. Study-wide context: Each sample yielded on average 7,494 unique TCR beta rearrangements from approximately 15,000 reads. Overall study findings and caveats: Different patients shared almost no repertoire; same-patient tumors shared roughly 0.11 to 0.85. CDR1 and CDR2 were left unanalyzed; analyses focused on CDR3. Clonal relatedness tracked neoantigen level, and by trend copy number and mutation load.

Tumor tissue was taken before any definitive surgery or chemotherapy was given. V trimming: 3 bases; J trimming: 7 bases; junction bases outside the gene matches: 16. Germline V gene data show CDR1 as SQVTM and CDR2 as ANQGSEA. CDR3 length equals 16 residues. With regard to this clone: Its cognate antigen is unknown.

TCRdb keeps only in-frame clones here, not all; method: immunoSEQ multiplex PCR. Altogether 2,000 or so clones are present, around three fifths being singletons, with the ten largest covering 14%. The genes are TRBV29-1 and TRBJ1-2, with TRBD1 matching over 8 bases. The receptor comes from a human donor with high-grade serous ovarian cancer. Sequenced input: tumor tissue. CDR3 amino acids: CSVDKFRGRGDRGYTF. CDR3 in DNA: TGCAGCGTTGACAAGTTCAGGGGGCGGGGTGATCGTGGCTACACCTTC. Looking up the rest from reference TRBV29-1 and TRBJ1-2 gives the full variable domain: SAVISQKPSRDICQRGTSLTIQCQVDSQVTMMFWYRQQPGQSLTLIATANQGSEATYESGFVIDKFPISRPNLTFSTLTVSNMSPEDSSIYLCSVDKFRGRGDRGYTFGSGTRLTVV.